These 22 T cell receptor beta chains were sequenced from one sample in a study of T cells in Graves' hyperthyroidism and ophthalmopathy. RNA transcripts gave rise to amplified TCR beta CDR3 regions. Primed by the HTBI set, a first-round RT-PCR was run on the TCR CDR3. TCRdb used MiXCR to reprocess the multiplex PCR reads, holding one entry per CDR3 protein. Among more than 500,000 distinct CDR3 sequences listed, around 15% were seen once. Sequencing was done on a sample of blood. The receptors derive from a woman in her forties with Graves' hyperthyroidism.

This clonotype has ten or more counts. The chain employs TRBV27 and TRBJ1-1, with D unclear. CDR3 length equals 13 residues. Germline-derived CDR1 and CDR2 are MNHEY and SMNVEV (reference sequence). The V gene lost 3 bases and the J gene lost 5 bases, with 10 bases spanning the gap. In nucleotides, the CDR3 is TGTGCCAGCAGTTTGGTTCGGGAAACTGAAGCTTTCTTT. Translation gives CASSLVRETEAFF.

Concerning this clonotype: A read error may explain this, as a much larger clone is one base away. The chain uses TRBV20-1 and TRBJ2-3; a possible D gene is TRBD1 (5 bases). Germline CDR1 reads DFQATT; CDR2 reads SNEGSKA (reference sequence). This CDR3 spans 14 amino acids. CDR3 bases: TGCAGTGCCAGCGCTCGACAGAGCATAGATACGCAGTATTTT. Its translation is CSASARQSIDTQYF.

The V and J genes are TRBV4-1 and TRBJ2-7; either TRBD1 or TRBD2 may fit D (5 bases each). Germline lookup yields CDR1 MGHRA and CDR2 YSYEKL. This CDR3 comprises 15 residues. The V gene lost 1 base and the J gene lost 0 bases, with 10 bases spanning the gap. CDR3 bases: TGCGCCAGCAGCCAAGCTCGGGGCAACTCCTACGAGCAGTACTTC. Translated: CASSQARGNSYEQYF.

The chain links TRBV20-1 to TRBJ2-7; 12 positions agree with TRBD1. The germline gives CDR1 DFQATT, CDR2 SNEGSKA (reference sequence). V was pared by 3 bases and J by 3 bases, with 21 bases of the junction left unmatched. This CDR3 is built from 20 residues. The CDR3 sequence: CSASSTTGTGGGSTLYEQYF. The CDR3 DNA sequence: TGCAGTGCTAGTAGCACTACCGGGACAGGGGGCGGGAGCACTCTCTACGAGCAGTACTTC.

Points on this clonotype: A read error may be the cause here, since a much bigger clone is one base away. This chain connects TRBV11-3 to TRBJ2-3; D remains unclear. The end of the DNA aligns better with TRBJ1-5, so the J call may be wrong. CDR3 length equals 13 residues. The germline V gene has CDR1 SGHNT and CDR2 YENEEA. The CDR3 here is CASSFSSTDTQHF. The CDR3 DNA is TGTGCCAGCAGCTTCTCTAGCACAGATACGCAGCATTTT.

This chain links TRBV7-9 with TRBJ2-5, with TRBD2 matching over 8 bases. V trimming: 5 bases; J trimming: 2 bases; junction bases outside the gene matches: 13. This CDR3 contains 17 residues. CDR1 is SEHNR and CDR2 is FQNEAQ in the germline V gene (reference sequence). CDR3 sequence (DNA): TGTGCCAGCAGCCCGCCGGGGGGGCTGGCGGTTCAAGAGACCCAGTACTTC. It yields the protein CASSPPGGLAVQETQYF.

This clonotype has ten or more counts. This chain's CDR3 is CASSLWTGSSYEQYF. Written as DNA, the CDR3 is TGTGCCAGCTCACTTTGGACAGGAAGCTCCTACGAGCAGTACTTC. The rearrangement links TRBV18 to TRBJ2-7; 7 bases are a match to TRBD1. The CDR3 totals 15 residues. The V gene end was trimmed by 4 bases and the J gene end by 0 bases; junction bases not matched to a gene: 6. Germline lookup yields CDR1 KGHSH and CDR2 LQKENI. Looking up the rest from reference TRBV18 and TRBJ2-7 gives the full variable domain: NAGVMQNPRHLVRRRGQEARLRCSPMKGHSHVYWYRQLPEEGLKFMVYLQKENIIDESGMPKERFSAEFPKEGPSILRIQQVVRGDSAAYFCASSLWTGSSYEQYFGPGTRLTVT.

This chain uses TRBV12-3 or TRBV12-4 with TRBJ2-7; D not certain. The CDR3 loop spans 14 amino acids. V was shortened by 3 bases and J by 3 bases, with 12 bases between the two germline ends. This CDR3 is CASSFVDGLYEQYF. CDR3 DNA: TGTGCCAGCAGTTTCGTTGACGGCCTCTACGAGCAGTACTTC.

The chain employs TRBV24-1 and TRBJ1-2; unclear D gene. Germline V lookup: CDR1 KGHDR, CDR2 SFDVKD. This CDR3 is 14 amino acids long. The V gene lost 0 bases and the J gene lost 7 bases, with 11 bases spanning the gap. Here the CDR3 reads CATSDLNTASGYTF. The CDR3 DNA reads as TGTGCCACCAGTGATTTGAATACGGCTTCTGGCTACACCTTC.

This clonotype was found many times. The chain has TRBV2 and TRBJ2-1, with D possibly being TRBD1 (5 bases). This CDR3 is 12 amino acids long. Germline V lookup: CDR1 SNHLY, CDR2 FYNNEI. V gave up 8 bases and J gave up 6 bases, with 11 bases separating them. CDR3 bases: TGTGCCAGCCCCACAGGACGCAATGAGCAGTTCTTC. Protein sequence: CASPTGRNEQFF. The full variable domain, its missing parts supplied by reference TRBV2 and TRBJ2-1, is EPEVTQTPSHQVTQMGQEVILRCVPISNHLYFYWYRQILGQKVEFLVSFYNNEISEKSEIFDDQFSVERPDGSNFTLKIRSTKLEDSAMYFCASPTGRNEQFFGPGTRLTVL.

The V and J genes are TRBV6-1 and TRBJ2-1, with a possible D match to TRBD2 (7 bases). The CDR3 is 16 residues long. Trimming took off 5 bases at V and 0 bases at J, with 14 bases between the two ends. Germline V gene lookup returns CDR1 MNHNS and CDR2 SASEGT. CDR3 sequence reads: CASSQQGGSSYNEQFF. The CDR3 DNA reads as TGTGCCAGCAGTCAACAGGGAGGGAGCTCCTACAATGAGCAGTTCTTC.

This clonotype was seen many times. The J gene is TRBJ2-7, the V gene TRBV11-2; D is unclear. V was clipped by 1 base and J by 2 bases, with 9 bases between them. This CDR3 is built from 14 residues. CDR1 and CDR2 from the germline V gene are SGHAT and FQNNGV. CDR3: CASSLAGPTYEQYF. The CDR3 coding sequence is TGTGCCAGCAGCTTAGCTGGGCCTACCTACGAGCAGTACTTC. The entire variable domain, with the rest obtained from reference TRBV11-2 and TRBJ2-7, is as follows: EAGVAQSPRYKIIEKRQSVAFWCNPISGHATLYWYQQILGQGPKLLIQFQNNGVVDDSQLPKDRFSAERLKGVDSTLKIQPAKLEDSAVYLCASSLAGPTYEQYFGPGTRLTVT.

This clonotype appeared many times. This chain connects TRBV20-1 to TRBJ2-5, with TRBD2 identical over 12 bases. The CDR3 consists of 16 residues. Per the germline V gene, CDR1 is DFQATT and CDR2 is SNEGSKA (reference sequence). Losses at the gene ends were 1 base for V and 5 bases for J; bases not matched to a gene: 8. The CDR3 sequence: CSARALLAGGSETQYF. CDR3 nucleotides: TGCAGTGCTAGAGCGTTACTAGCGGGAGGTTCTGAGACCCAGTACTTC.

Ten or more counts support this clonotype. The chain carries TRBV13 and TRBJ1-1, with unresolved D. V was cut by 1 base and J by 0 bases, with 9 bases left in between. Germline values: CDR1 PRHDT, CDR2 FYEKMQ (reference sequence). The CDR3 totals 15 residues. The CDR3 DNA reads as TGTGCCAGCAGCTTAGAGCCGGGTATGAACACTGAAGCTTTCTTT. Protein product: CASSLEPGMNTEAFF.

This clonotype has just a few counts. The J gene is TRBJ2-3, the V gene TRBV7-2; 8 bases map to TRBD1. V lost 5 bases and J lost 4; bases outside the gene matches: 5. CDR1 is SGHTA, CDR2 FQGNSA, per germline. The CDR3 runs to 14 residues. CDR3 protein: CASSPQGASDTQYF. Written as DNA, the CDR3 is TGTGCCAGCAGCCCGCAGGGGGCTTCAGATACGCAGTATTTT. Complete variable domain (other parts from reference TRBV7-2 and TRBJ2-3): GAGVSQSPSNKVTEKGKDVELRCDPISGHTALYWYRQSLGQGLEFLIYFQGNSAPDKSGLPSDRFSAERTGGSVSTLTIQRTQQEDSAVYLCASSPQGASDTQYFGPGTRLTVL.

The table lists this clonotype with many counts. The chain links TRBV24-1 to TRBJ2-5; D is perhaps TRBD1 or TRBD2 (5 bases each). Germline assignment: CDR1 KGHDR and CDR2 SFDVKD. This CDR3 is built from 14 residues. V lost 4 bases, J lost 3 bases, and 11 bases lay in between. As DNA, the CDR3 is TGTGCCACCAGTGACCCGGGGACGGAAGAGACCCAGTACTTC. Protein sequence: CATSDPGTEETQYF.

V usage is TRBV5-4 and J usage is TRBJ1-2, with a weak D call TRBD1 (6 bases). Trimming left V 2 bases short and J 0 bases short, with 8 bases between. CDR1 is SGHNT, CDR2 YYREEE, per germline (reference sequence). The CDR3 is made up of 14 amino acids. CDR3: CASSFPGANYGYTF. The CDR3 DNA follows: TGTGCCAGCAGCTTCCCAGGGGCTAACTATGGCTACACCTTC.

This clonotype was recorded a few times. This sequence joins TRBV19 and TRBJ1-3, with unresolved D. V was cut by 6 bases and J by 4 bases, with 22 bases left in between. The CDR3 runs to 17 residues. The germline CDR1 and CDR2 sequences are LNHDA and SQIVND (reference sequence). CDR3 nucleotide sequence: TGTGCCAGTAGCCGCCACGTACTGGGGAGGAACGGAAACACCATATATTTT. Residues: CASSRHVLGRNGNTIYF.

This clonotype was seen many times. The chain employs TRBV20-1 and TRBJ2-3; D unclear. Trimming pared 1 base from V and 1 base from J, leaving 6 bases between. The CDR3 covers 13 residues. The V gene's germline CDR1 is DFQATT and CDR2 SNEGSKA (reference sequence). CDR3 sequence: CSARVSGTDTQYF. The CDR3 bases are TGCAGTGCTAGAGTAAGCGGCACAGATACGCAGTATTTT.

This clonotype came up many times. The J gene is TRBJ2-7, the V gene TRBV12-3 or TRBV12-4, with D tentatively TRBD1 (6 bases). The CDR3 sequence is 14 residues long. The V end lost 5 bases, the J end lost 6 bases, and 17 bases lay between the germline ends. CDR3 sequence (DNA): TGTGCCAGCAGTCTCTCCGGGACAAGCACCGAGCAGTACTTC. Its protein product is CASSLSGTSTEQYF.

This clonotype was detected many times. The CDR3 DNA sequence: TGTGCCAGCAGTTTAATAAGGGCCCGGGAGACCCAGTACTTC. Its protein product is CASSLIRARETQYF. The gene calls are TRBV27 and TRBJ2-5; D remains unclear. Trimming cost V 2 bases and J 5 bases, with 12 bases left between them. From germline, CDR1 is MNHEY and CDR2 SMNVEV (reference sequence). The length of the CDR3 is 14 residues.

The gene calls are TRBV10-1 and TRBJ1-1, with 9 bases that match TRBD1. The ends lost 8 bases at V and 4 bases at J; junction bases unmatched: 5. Germline CDR1 is WNHNN and CDR2 is SYGVQD (reference sequence). This CDR3 has 13 residues. CDR3: CASGDRATTEAFF. CDR3 bases: TGCGCCAGCGGGGACAGGGCAACCACTGAAGCTTTCTTT.